The 9 T cell receptor beta chains presented below share a single source sample, sequenced in a study of shared clonotypes between healthy human individuals. This table comes from immunoSEQ multiplex PCR, and its TCRdb copy is limited to in-frame clones, with some not included. The sample lists over a million clones, approximately 98.5% occurring once. Sequencing used naive CD4+ T cells sorted from blood. Subset meaning: CD45RA+ positively selected. The receptors here all came from a man aged 30-40 years in good health.

V gene TRBV6-1 combines with J gene TRBJ2-7; TRBD2 matches 12 bases. Germline V gene data show CDR1 as MNHNS and CDR2 as SASEGT. V shed 4 bases, J shed 1 base, and the junction held 8 bases outside the gene matches. The CDR3 length is 17 residues. The CDR3 coding sequence is TGTGCCAGCAGTGGAAGTTCACTAGCGGGAGGTTCCTACGAGCAGTACTTC. Protein product: CASSGSSLAGGSYEQYF.

J is TRBJ2-1 and V is TRBV29-1, with 7 bases identical to TRBD1. The CDR3 is made up of 11 amino acids. Germline CDR1 reads SQVTM; CDR2 reads ANQGSEA. V lost 0 bases to trimming and J lost 15 bases; unmatched junction nucleotides: 5. This CDR3 reads CSVEDQGVWFF. In DNA form, the CDR3 reads TGCAGCGTTGAAGATCAGGGGGTCTGGTTCTTC.

The V and J genes are TRBV5-6 and TRBJ2-7, with a weak D call TRBD2 (5 bases). Per germline, CDR1 SGHDT and CDR2 YYEEEE. This CDR3 contains 12 residues. V shed 4 bases and J shed 5 bases, with 10 bases lying between them. The CDR3 DNA reads TGTGCCAGCAGCCGGCGGGTCCACGAGCAGTACTTC. It codes for CASSRRVHEQYF. Full variable domain (rest looked up from reference TRBV5-6 and TRBJ2-7): DAGVTQSPTHLIKTRGQQVTLRCSPKSGHDTVSWYQQALGQGPQFIFQYYEEEERQRGNFPDRFSGHQFPNYSSELNVNALLLGDSALYLCASSRRVHEQYFGPGTRLTVT.

This sequence joins TRBV27 and TRBJ2-7; 10 nucleotides line up with TRBD1. The CDR3 contains 16 residues. The ends lost 4 bases at V and 5 bases at J; junction bases unmatched: 11. CDR1 is MNHEY, CDR2 SMNVEV, per germline (reference sequence). This CDR3 is CASSYFTGQGTNEQYF. In DNA form, the CDR3 reads TGTGCCAGCAGTTACTTTACGGGACAGGGGACCAACGAGCAGTACTTC.

This chain links TRBV7-9 with TRBJ2-5; D not certain. The V end lost 7 bases, the J end lost 0 bases, and 12 bases lay between the germline ends. The germline V gene encodes CDR1 SEHNR and CDR2 FQNEAQ (reference sequence). This CDR3 spans 14 amino acids. The CDR3 sequence is CASNEAIYQETQYF. For the CDR3, the DNA is TGTGCCAGCAACGAGGCGATTTACCAAGAGACCCAGTACTTC.

The CDR3 protein is CASSLRGNQETQYF. CDR3 coding DNA: TGTGCCAGCAGCTTACGGGGAAACCAAGAGACCCAGTACTTC. This rearrangement joins TRBV7-6 to TRBJ2-5, with D possibly matching TRBD2 (5 bases). The CDR3 has 14 amino acids. V shed 2 bases and J shed 0 bases, with 7 bases lying between them. The germline gives CDR1 SGHVS, CDR2 FNYEAQ.

The V call is TRBV29-1, the J call TRBJ2-1; D uncertain. This CDR3 comprises 13 residues. Between the trimmed V and J ends, which lost 5 bases and 3 bases, there was a span of 11 bases. Germline CDR1 and CDR2: SQVTM and ANQGSEA. DNA for the CDR3: TGCAGCGTTCACGACGTCGTCTACAATGAGCAGTTCTTC. This gives the protein CSVHDVVYNEQFF.

The chain couples TRBV7-3 to TRBJ2-6, with D uncertain. The CDR3 loop spans 15 amino acids. V gave up 3 bases and J gave up 0 bases, with 6 bases separating them. Germline CDR1 SGHTA, CDR2 FQGTGA. The CDR3 bases are TGTGCCAGCAGCTTTGAAAGCTCTGGGGCCAACGTCCTGACTTTC. Protein product: CASSFESSGANVLTF.

The V call is TRBV2, the J call TRBJ2-3, with no clear D. Trimming shortened V by 6 bases and J by 8 bases, and 9 bases separated the two germline ends. The CDR3 has 11 amino acids. The V gene's germline CDR1 is SNHLY and CDR2 FYNNEI. The CDR3, as DNA: TGTGCCAGCAGCTTATATGGTACGCAGTATTTT. Its protein is CASSLYGTQYF.